The next 13 T cell receptor beta chains were all read from a single sample in a study of T cells after yellow fever vaccination. TCRdb processed the 5' RACE reads anew with MiXCR; each CDR3 protein has one entry. Of 250,000 to 350,000 distinct CDR3 sequences listed, approximately 4% were seen once; the top ten hold approximately 20%. The specimen comprised PBMCs, sampled 15 days after the yellow fever booster vaccination. The receptor set was obtained from a man between 18 and 35 years old who received the YFV17D yellow fever vaccine.

This chain joins TRBV14 and TRBJ1-6; 8 nucleotides match TRBD1. J lost 6 bases, V lost 3 bases, and 4 bases had no gene match. The germline CDR1 and CDR2 sequences are SGHDN and FVKESK. The CDR3 has 15 residues. For the CDR3, the DNA is TGTGCCAGCAGCCACCGGGACAGGTTTAATTCACCCCTCCACTTT. The encoded protein is CASSHRDRFNSPLHF.

The chain links TRBV28 to TRBJ1-4; D remains ambiguous. V shed 3 bases and J shed 6 bases, with 14 bases lying between them. Germline assignment: CDR1 MDHEN and CDR2 SYDVKM. The CDR3 runs to 15 residues. The CDR3 is CASSFPGLIDEKLFF. The CDR3 bases are TGTGCCAGCAGTTTTCCAGGACTGATCGATGAAAAACTGTTTTTT.

The table lists this clonotype with many counts. This chain joins TRBV7-8 and TRBJ1-1, with no clear D. Trimming took off 5 bases at V and 7 bases at J, with 20 bases between the two ends. Looked up from germline, CDR1 is SGHVS and CDR2 is FQNEAQ. The CDR3 contains 15 residues. Written as DNA, the CDR3 is TGTGCCAGCAGCCCGGCGGGTATATATACCTTTGAAGCTTTCTTT. It encodes CASSPAGIYTFEAFF.

This clonotype was seen ten or more times. The chain carries TRBV5-1 and TRBJ2-1, with TRBD2 matching 14 bases. V trimming: 3 bases; J trimming: 5 bases; junction bases outside the gene matches: 7. The CDR3 totals 17 residues. Germline lookup yields CDR1 SGHRS and CDR2 YFSETQ. CDR3 sequence reads: CASSWATSGGEDNEQFF. The CDR3 DNA is TGCGCCAGCAGCTGGGCGACTAGCGGGGGGGAAGACAATGAGCAGTTCTTC.

This clonotype was picked up a small number of times. The chain joins TRBV7-2 to TRBJ2-5, with 9 bases identical to TRBD1. Germline trimming cut 4 bases from V and 5 bases from J; bases unmatched to any gene: 11. The CDR3 runs to 16 residues. Germline lookup yields CDR1 SGHTA and CDR2 FQGNSA. The CDR3 sequence is CASSSPGGQGRETQYF. CDR3 nucleotides: TGTGCCAGCAGCTCCCCGGGGGGACAGGGTAGGGAGACCCAGTACTTC.

This clonotype has ten or more counts. The chain employs TRBV28 and TRBJ1-6; possibly TRBD1 for D (5 bases). The CDR3 sequence is 16 residues long. Trimming stripped 6 bases from V and 9 bases from J, with 21 bases between. The germline V gene encodes CDR1 MDHEN and CDR2 SYDVKM. CDR3 DNA sequence: TGTGCCAGCAGCGGAGGCGCGGGGGAGTGGCGTTCACCCCTCCACTTT. The encoded protein is CASSGGAGEWRSPLHF.

This clonotype was seen at least ten times. The chain carries TRBV4-2 and TRBJ1-5; 9 nucleotides line up with TRBD1. With 0 bases clipped from V and 4 bases from J, the junction kept 1 base outside the gene matches. This CDR3 contains 15 residues. Germline loops: CDR1 LGHNA, CDR2 YNFKEQ. The CDR3: CASSQEQGANQPQHF. In nucleotides, the CDR3 is TGTGCCAGCAGCCAAGAACAGGGGGCTAATCAGCCCCAGCATTTT.

V is TRBV19 and J is TRBJ1-1; D is unclear. The V end was cut by 3 bases, the J end by 6 bases, with 20 bases between. Germline V CDR1 and CDR2: LNHDA, SQIVND (reference sequence). The CDR3 runs 16 residues. This chain's CDR3 is CASSIRSGRAVSEAFF. The CDR3 bases are TGTGCCAGTAGTATTCGTTCGGGTAGGGCTGTGTCTGAAGCTTTCTTT.

The CDR3 bases are TGTGCCAGCAGTCCCTTGTACGGGCCTGGGGCCAACGTCCTGACTTTC. Protein: CASSPLYGPGANVLTF. The chain uses TRBV12-3 or TRBV12-4 and TRBJ2-6; no firm D call. The CDR3 contains 16 residues. Trimming removed 5 bases from V and 2 bases from J, with 13 bases in between.

In this sample, this clonotype turned up a few times. The V call is TRBV12-3 or TRBV12-4, the J call TRBJ2-2; D perhaps matches TRBD1 (5 bases). The CDR3 spans 15 residues. Between the trimmed V and J ends, which lost 7 bases and 4 bases, there was a span of 16 bases. The CDR3 here is CASNSMTDSTGELFF. CDR3 coding DNA: TGTGCCAGCAATTCCATGACAGACAGCACCGGGGAGCTGTTTTTT.

There are many counts of this clonotype. V is TRBV6-5 and J is TRBJ2-6; a possible D gene is TRBD1 (5 bases). The CDR3 length is 14 residues. Germline values: CDR1 MNHEY, CDR2 SVGAGI. V was shortened by 5 bases and J by 6 bases, with 11 bases between the two germline ends. This chain's CDR3 is CASSPQGTANVLTF. The CDR3, as DNA: TGTGCCAGCAGTCCCCAGGGAACGGCCAACGTCCTGACTTTC.

The chain employs TRBV6-5 and TRBJ2-5; TRBD1 aligns across 10 bases. There are 15 residues in the CDR3. Germline loops: CDR1 MNHEY, CDR2 SVGAGI. J was trimmed by 4 bases and V by 2 bases; bases with no gene match: 4. The CDR3 loop is CASSYRWTGGETQYF. Here the CDR3 DNA reads TGTGCCAGCAGTTACCGATGGACAGGGGGAGAGACCCAGTACTTC.

This clonotype was picked up many times. This chain joins TRBV5-1 and TRBJ2-7; 7 positions match TRBD1. The CDR3 extends over 16 amino acids. Germline trimming cut 2 bases from V and 2 bases from J; bases unmatched to any gene: 10. Germline V gene lookup returns CDR1 SGHRS and CDR2 YFSETQ. The CDR3 loop reads CASSFELRDRPYEQYF. Here the CDR3 DNA reads TGCGCCAGCAGCTTCGAACTACGGGACAGACCCTACGAGCAGTACTTC.